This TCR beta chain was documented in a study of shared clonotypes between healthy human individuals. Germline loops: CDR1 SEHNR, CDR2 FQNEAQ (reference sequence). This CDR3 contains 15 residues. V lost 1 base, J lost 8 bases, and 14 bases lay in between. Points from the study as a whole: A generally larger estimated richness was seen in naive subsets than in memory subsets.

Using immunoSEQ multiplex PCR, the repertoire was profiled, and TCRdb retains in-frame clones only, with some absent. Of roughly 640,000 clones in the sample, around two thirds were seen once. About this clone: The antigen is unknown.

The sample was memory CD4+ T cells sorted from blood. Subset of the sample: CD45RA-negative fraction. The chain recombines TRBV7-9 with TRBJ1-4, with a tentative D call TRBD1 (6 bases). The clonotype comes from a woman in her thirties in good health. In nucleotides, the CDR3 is TGTGCCAGCAGCTTAGAGTTGGGGGCTGGGGAAAAACTGTTTTTT. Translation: CASSLELGAGEKLFF. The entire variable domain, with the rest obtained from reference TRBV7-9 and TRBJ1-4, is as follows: DTGVSQNPRHKITKRGQNVTFRCDPISEHNRLYWYRQTLGQGPEFLTYFQNEAQLEKSRLLSDRFSAERPKGSFSTLEIQRTEQGDSAMYLCASSLELGAGEKLFFGSGTQLSVL.